A single sample gave rise to the 8 T cell receptor beta chains below, sequenced in a study of blood T cell repertoires in COVID-19. Libraries were prepared by immunoSEQ multiplex PCR; TCRdb keeps only in-frame clonotypes and omits some of them. The sample includes 200,000 to 250,000 clones, approximately 85% of them seen just once. The sequenced sample consisted of peripheral blood. The receptors originated from an elderly man with acute or convalescent COVID-19.

The CDR3, as DNA: TGTGCCAGCTCACTGGCCGGGACAGGGGATTCACCCCTCCACTTT. It encodes CASSLAGTGDSPLHF. The rearrangement links TRBV18 to TRBJ1-6; 10 nucleotides agree with TRBD1. Germline V lookup: CDR1 KGHSH, CDR2 LQKENI. The V gene end was trimmed by 4 bases and the J gene end by 8 bases; junction bases not matched to a gene: 5. The CDR3 is 15 residues long. The full variable domain, completed using reference TRBV18 and TRBJ1-6, is NAGVMQNPRHLVRRRGQEARLRCSPMKGHSHVYWYRQLPEEGLKFMVYLQKENIIDESGMPKERFSAEFPKEGPSILRIQQVVRGDSAAYFCASSLAGTGDSPLHFGNGTRLTVT.

The rearrangement joins TRBV29-1 to TRBJ2-1, with 8 bases identical to TRBD2. Germline assignment: CDR1 SQVTM and CDR2 ANQGSEA. This CDR3 has 15 residues. V shed 1 base and J 6 bases; nucleotides not matched to a gene: 8. The CDR3 DNA reads as TGCAGCGTTGAAGTTGGGCGGGGGGTAGTCAATGAGCAGTTCTTC. This gives the protein CSVEVGRGVVNEQFF.

The V call is TRBV7-6, the J call TRBJ2-2, with 12 bases fitting TRBD1. Per germline, CDR1 SGHVS and CDR2 FNYEAQ. Trimming cost V 3 bases and J 5 bases; bases outside gene matches: 7. The CDR3 loop spans 17 amino acids. DNA of the CDR3: TGTGCCAGCAGCTTTTTCGGGACAGGGGGCCCGACCGGGGAGCTGTTTTTT. Protein product: CASSFFGTGGPTGELFF.

Of note for this clone: Distinct nucleotide sequences in the sample also encode this CDR3. The chain recombines TRBV28 with TRBJ2-1, with 11 bases aligning to TRBD2. CDR3 length: 14 amino acids. From germline, CDR1 is MDHEN and CDR2 SYDVKM. V lost 7 bases to trimming and J lost 4 bases; unmatched junction nucleotides: 3. Written as DNA, the CDR3 is TGTGCCAGCACGCTAGCGGGGGGTTACAATGAGCAGTTCTTC. Its translation is CASTLAGGYNEQFF.

The chain has TRBV11-2 and TRBJ2-7, with unresolved D. The germline V gene encodes CDR1 SGHAT and CDR2 FQNNGV. The CDR3 extends over 13 amino acids. V gave up 1 base and J gave up 6 bases, with 10 bases separating them. The CDR3 bases are TGTGCCAGCAGCTTAGGCCCCACGGGCGAGCAGTACTTC. Protein sequence: CASSLGPTGEQYF.

This rearrangement joins TRBV10-2 to TRBJ1-1, with 9 bases lining up with TRBD1. Germline CDR1 is WSHSY and CDR2 is SAAADI. The CDR3 is made up of 15 amino acids. The V segment lost 3 bases and the J segment 5 bases; nucleotides outside the gene matches: 7. The CDR3 reads CASSESQGAGTEAFF. In DNA, the CDR3 is TGCGCCAGCAGTGAATCACAGGGGGCGGGAACTGAAGCTTTCTTT.

This clone was recorded a few times. V usage is TRBV15 and J usage is TRBJ1-5, with 7 bases that match TRBD1. CDR3 length equals 16 residues. In germline, CDR1 is LNHNV, CDR2 YYDKDF (reference sequence). After removal of 4 bases from V and 2 bases from J, the junction contained 8 bases not matched to a gene. CDR3 DNA: TGTGCCACCAGCACAAAAACAGGGGTTGGCAATCAGCCCCAGCATTTT. Its translation is CATSTKTGVGNQPQHF.

In this sample, this clone turned up a few times. The V and J genes are TRBV27 and TRBJ1-2; possibly TRBD1 for D (5 bases). This CDR3 is 15 amino acids long. Trimming pared 5 bases from V and 2 bases from J, leaving 15 bases between. The V gene's germline CDR1 is MNHEY and CDR2 SMNVEV (reference sequence). The CDR3 loop is CASSNRPTINYGYTF. CDR3 in DNA: TGTGCCAGCAGTAACAGGCCGACCATCAACTATGGCTACACCTTC.